One and the same sample provided the 30 T cell receptor beta chains below, sequenced in a study of T cell repertoires in cytomegalovirus infection. TCRdb passed the reads through MiXCR, listing each CDR3 protein once. The table has fewer than 200,000 distinct CDR3 sequences, under 25% seen once; the top ten hold less than 3.5%. The material sequenced was PBMCs. These receptors were obtained from a human donor in good health (CMV status not recorded). Some clones in this sample may be carry-over from other donors' samples.

This clonotype has a handful of counts. The gene calls are TRBV7-2 and TRBJ2-2; 8 nucleotides match TRBD2. Trimming cost V 1 base and J 4 bases; bases outside gene matches: 2. The CDR3 extends over 15 amino acids. The germline gives CDR1 SGHTA, CDR2 FQGNSA. As DNA, the CDR3 is TGTGCCAGCAGCTTAGGTCTAGCGGGCACCGGGGAGCTGTTTTTT. It yields the protein CASSLGLAGTGELFF.

This chain joins TRBV19 and TRBJ2-7; the D is unclear. The CDR3 contains 17 residues. V lost 0 bases and J lost 2, with 17 bases in between. The V gene's germline CDR1 is LNHDA and CDR2 SQIVND (reference sequence). CDR3 nucleotide sequence: TGTGCCAGTAGTATAGATCGGACCCAGCGAAATACCTACGAGCAGTACTTC. Translating it yields CASSIDRTQRNTYEQYF.

The V gene is TRBV5-1, the J gene TRBJ2-5, with 12 bases fitting TRBD2. CDR1 and CDR2 from the germline V gene are SGHRS and YFSETQ. The CDR3 covers 16 residues. V lost 3 bases, J lost 4 bases, and 7 bases stayed unmatched. The CDR3 region is CASSSMTSGRGETQYF. CDR3 nucleotides: TGCGCCAGCAGCTCGATGACTAGCGGGAGAGGAGAGACCCAGTACTTC.

In this sample, this clonotype turned up many times. The V and J genes are TRBV6-6 and TRBJ1-6; the match to TRBD1 covers 9 bases. This CDR3 is built from 14 residues. Trimming removed 6 bases from V and 10 bases from J; junction bases left unmatched: 7. The germline gives CDR1 MNHNY, CDR2 SVGAGI (reference sequence). For the CDR3, the DNA is TGTGCCAGCAGCCGGGACAGGGTAAAGTCACCCCTCCACTTT. This codes for CASSRDRVKSPLHF.

In this sample, this clonotype turned up a few times. V gene TRBV19 combines with J gene TRBJ2-2, with D possibly TRBD2 on 6 matching bases. V shed 7 bases and J shed 3 bases, with 12 bases lying between them. The CDR3 is 14 amino acids. Germline loops: CDR1 LNHDA, CDR2 SQIVND (reference sequence). CDR3 nucleotides: TGTGCCAGTAACGGCGGGGTACACACCGGGGAGCTGTTTTTT. Translating it yields CASNGGVHTGELFF.

This clonotype was found a few times. The genes are TRBV14 and TRBJ2-4, with TRBD1 as a possible D gene (6 bases). Trimming shortened V by 1 base and J by 7 bases, and 8 bases separated the two germline ends. This CDR3 contains 13 residues. CDR1 and CDR2 from the germline V gene are SGHDN and FVKESK. The DNA for the CDR3 is TGTGCCAGCAGCCAAGCAGGGGCGAACATTCAGTACTTC. Its protein is CASSQAGANIQYF.

Worth noting for this clonotype: This clone may be a read error of a much larger clone one base away. The chain couples TRBV7-2 to TRBJ2-2; 8 nucleotides match TRBD1. Germline CDR1 SGHTA, CDR2 FQGNSA. The CDR3 contains 15 residues. As DNA, the CDR3 is TGTGACAGCAGCTTAAGACAGGGGAGCACCGGGGAGCTGTTTTTT. Protein product: CDSSLRQGSTGELFF. The full variable domain, completed using reference TRBV7-2 and TRBJ2-2, is GAGVSQSPSNKVTEKGKDVELRCDPISGHTALYWYRQSLGQGLEFLIYFQGNSAPDKSGLPSDRFSAERTGGSVSTLTIQRTQQEDSAVYLCDSSLRQGSTGELFFGEGSRLTVL.

This clonotype was seen more than once but under ten times. The V call is TRBV6-4, the J call TRBJ1-1; the D is unclear. This CDR3 contains 13 residues. Germline CDR1 is MRHNA and CDR2 is SNTAGT. Trimming cost V 2 bases and J 7 bases, with 11 bases left between them. The CDR3 region has the DNA TGTGCCAGCAGTGACACCTGGCGGGGTGAAGCTTTCTTT. Protein: CASSDTWRGEAFF.

V and J are TRBV20-1 and TRBJ1-3; D unclear. This CDR3 contains 15 residues. Trimming shortened V by 1 base and J by 1 base, and 11 bases separated the two germline ends. Germline-derived CDR1 and CDR2 are DFQATT and SNEGSKA (reference sequence). CDR3 sequence reads: CSARAIGFSGNTIYF. In DNA form, the CDR3 reads TGCAGTGCTAGAGCAATCGGTTTTTCTGGAAACACCATATATTTT.

This clonotype has only a few counts. V and J are TRBV14 and TRBJ1-2; no clear D gene. The germline gives CDR1 SGHDN, CDR2 FVKESK. The CDR3 has 14 residues. V was pared by 1 base and J by 4 bases, with 10 bases between. This CDR3 reads CASSQVGSIYGYTF. The CDR3 DNA is TGTGCCAGCAGCCAAGTAGGGAGTATCTATGGCTACACCTTC.

This clonotype turned up a few times. The chain uses TRBV28 and TRBJ2-1, with D maybe TRBD1 (10 bases). The CDR3 contains 13 residues. Per the germline V gene, CDR1 is MDHEN and CDR2 is SYDVKM. Trimming cost V 11 bases and J 5 bases, with 16 bases left between them. This CDR3 reads CAAGGTGDNEQFF. For the CDR3, the DNA is TGTGCCGCGGGGGGGACAGGGGACAATGAGCAGTTCTTC.

This clonotype was seen at least ten times. The rearrangement uses TRBV11-2 and TRBJ2-1; 8 nucleotides match TRBD1. Germline CDR1 is SGHAT and CDR2 is FQNNGV. This CDR3 spans 15 amino acids. J lost 5 bases, V lost 5 bases, and 8 bases had no gene match. The CDR3 reads CASSPPGQVDNEQFF. Written as DNA, the CDR3 is TGTGCCAGCAGCCCGCCGGGACAGGTCGACAATGAGCAGTTCTTC.

V is TRBV11-2 and J is TRBJ1-2, with TRBD1 identical over 7 bases. This CDR3 has 15 residues. Germline V gene lookup returns CDR1 SGHAT and CDR2 FQNNGV. With 1 base clipped from V and 6 bases from J, the junction kept 8 bases outside the gene matches. In DNA form, the CDR3 reads TGTGCCAGCAGCTTAGGGGGCAGGGGGACCCATGGCTACACCTTC. Amino acids: CASSLGGRGTHGYTF.

V gene TRBV12-3 or TRBV12-4 combines with J gene TRBJ1-4; 8 bases are shared with TRBD1. The CDR3 runs to 14 residues. V gave up 5 bases and J gave up 8 bases; unmatched junction bases: 7. CDR3: CASSTRQGLEKLFF. Here the CDR3 DNA reads TGTGCCAGCAGTACCCGACAGGGGTTGGAAAAACTGTTTTTT.

This clonotype came up many times. This chain joins TRBV7-8 and TRBJ1-6; 11 nucleotides align to TRBD1. J gave up 9 bases and V 3 bases, and 4 bases lay outside the gene matches. The CDR3 sequence is 15 residues long. Germline V gene sequence: CDR1 SGHVS, CDR2 FQNEAQ. For the CDR3, the DNA is TGTGCCAGCAGCTTGACGGGGACAGGGGGTTCACCCCTCCACTTT. This translates into CASSLTGTGGSPLHF.

The chain couples TRBV6-1 to TRBJ2-6; D unresolved. The CDR3 is 16 residues long. CDR1 MNHNS and CDR2 SASEGT come from the germline V gene. V shed 0 bases and J shed 0 bases, with 6 bases lying between them. The CDR3 DNA is TGTGCCAGCAGTGAAGCGCTGGGCTCTGGGGCCAACGTCCTGACTTTC. This codes for CASSEALGSGANVLTF.

This chain links TRBV28 with TRBJ2-5, with TRBD1 matching over 10 bases. The germline gives CDR1 MDHEN, CDR2 SYDVKM. The CDR3 is 17 residues long. The junction had 15 bases not matched to a gene; V was cut back by 5 bases and J by 6 bases. CDR3 DNA sequence: TGTGCCAGCAGTACAAATCGTTTGACAGGGGGCGCGCAGACCCAGTACTTC. Amino acid sequence: CASSTNRLTGGAQTQYF.

This clonotype occurred a few times. The chain links TRBV28 to TRBJ2-3, with D possibly TRBD1 on 6 matching bases. The germline V gene has CDR1 MDHEN and CDR2 SYDVKM. The CDR3 sequence is 15 residues long. Trimming left V 8 bases short and J 0 bases short, with 15 bases between. CDR3 nucleotide sequence: TGTGCCAGCGTCTTCCCAGGGGCAAGCACAGATACGCAGTATTTT. This gives the protein CASVFPGASTDTQYF.

This clonotype occurred once. The chain has TRBV29-1 and TRBJ1-2; 12 bases line up with TRBD1. Trimming at V came to 5 bases and at J to 8 bases, leaving 6 bases not matched to a gene. Germline CDR1 reads SQVTM; CDR2 reads ANQGSEA. The CDR3 loop spans 13 amino acids. The CDR3 loop is CSVRGTGGEGYTF. The CDR3 DNA sequence: TGCAGCGTTAGGGGGACAGGGGGCGAAGGCTACACCTTC.

The V and J genes are TRBV4-1 and TRBJ1-1, with TRBD1 matching 7 bases. Trimming cost V 0 bases and J 1 base; bases outside gene matches: 5. Germline V lookup: CDR1 MGHRA, CDR2 YSYEKL. The length of the CDR3 is 16 residues. CDR3 sequence: CASSQEQGMRNTEAFF. CDR3 coding DNA: TGCGCCAGCAGCCAAGAACAGGGGATGAGGAACACTGAAGCTTTCTTT.

This chain joins TRBV5-1 and TRBJ1-2, with D possibly being TRBD1 (5 bases). Germline CDR1 reads SGHRS; CDR2 reads YFSETQ. The CDR3 consists of 13 residues. The ends were cut back, 4 bases at V and 2 bases at J, with 9 bases in the middle. This CDR3 is CASSEDTNYGYTF. The CDR3 coding sequence is TGCGCCAGCAGCGAGGACACAAACTATGGCTACACCTTC.

The chain has TRBV14 and TRBJ1-4; TRBD1 aligns across 9 bases. The CDR3 is made up of 17 amino acids. CDR1 and CDR2 (germline): SGHDN, FVKESK. The trim removed 2 bases at V and 2 bases at J, leaving 6 bases unmatched. The CDR3 loop reads CASSQSGTGLTNEKLFF. CDR3 DNA: TGTGCCAGCAGCCAATCCGGGACAGGGCTGACTAATGAAAAACTGTTTTTT.

There are many counts of this clonotype. Here the CDR3 reads CSARGGGSRHGYTF. For the CDR3, the DNA is TGCAGTGCTAGAGGGGGGGGTAGTAGGCATGGCTACACCTTC. This sequence joins TRBV20-1 and TRBJ1-2, with a weak D call TRBD1 (5 bases). This CDR3 has 14 residues. V lost 1 base and J 6 bases, leaving 15 bases between the germline ends. The germline V gene encodes CDR1 DFQATT and CDR2 SNEGSKA (reference sequence).

The gene calls are TRBV19 and TRBJ2-1; tentatively, D is TRBD2 (5 bases). V was shortened by 3 bases and J by 6 bases, with 9 bases between the two germline ends. The CDR3 is 13 amino acids. Per germline, CDR1 LNHDA and CDR2 SQIVND (reference sequence). CDR3: CASSIGNLNEQFF. CDR3 in DNA: TGTGCCAGTAGTATCGGGAACCTCAATGAGCAGTTCTTC.

This clonotype showed up just a few times. This chain connects TRBV5-4 to TRBJ1-2, with D uncertain. The V gene lost 0 bases and the J gene lost 2 bases, with 8 bases spanning the gap. This CDR3 region has 14 residues. CDR1 is SGHNT and CDR2 is YYREEE in the germline V gene (reference sequence). CDR3 region: CASSLGPSNYGYTF. For the CDR3, the DNA is TGTGCCAGCAGCTTGGGACCATCCAACTATGGCTACACCTTC.

The chain links TRBV6-2 or TRBV6-3 to TRBJ2-1; TRBD2 matches 7 bases. Germline assignment: CDR1 MNHEY and CDR2 SVGEGT. Trimming took 0 bases from V and 6 from J; bases not matched to a gene: 8. The CDR3 is 16 amino acids. CDR3 protein: CASSYSMAGVSNEQFF. CDR3 in DNA: TGTGCCAGCAGTTACTCGATGGCGGGAGTAAGCAATGAGCAGTTCTTC.

This clonotype appeared a few times. The J gene is TRBJ1-5, the V gene TRBV6-2 or TRBV6-3; D unclear. CDR1 is MNHEY and CDR2 is SVGEGT in the germline V gene. The CDR3 is 15 amino acids. V was shortened by 7 bases and J by 3 bases, with 16 bases between the two germline ends. CDR3 DNA: TGTGCCAGCACTGCCGACGGAGCCCCCAATCAGCCCCAGCATTTT. It specifies CASTADGAPNQPQHF.

Here the CDR3 DNA reads TGCGCCAGCAGCCACCCCGGGACAGGGCCTTTTGAAGCTTTCTTT. Translation gives CASSHPGTGPFEAFF. The chain is built from TRBV4-1 and TRBJ1-1, with 9 positions matching TRBD1. Germline lookup yields CDR1 MGHRA and CDR2 YSYEKL. The V and J ends lost 3 bases and 7 bases, in that order; junction bases with no gene match: 9. This CDR3 spans 15 amino acids.

This clonotype has ten or more counts. CDR3 sequence reads: CASSPASGSIYNEQFF. In DNA form, the CDR3 reads TGTGCCAGCAGCCCCGCAAGCGGGAGTATCTACAATGAGCAGTTCTTC. V usage is TRBV7-9 and J usage is TRBJ2-1, with 8 bases lining up with TRBD2. With 5 bases clipped from V and 3 bases from J, the junction kept 9 bases outside the gene matches. Looked up from germline, CDR1 is SEHNR and CDR2 is FQNEAQ (reference sequence). The length of the CDR3 is 16 residues.

This clonotype was recorded many times. The chain recombines TRBV7-3 with TRBJ1-1; a possible D gene is TRBD1 (5 bases). V lost 4 bases, J lost 4 bases, and 7 bases lay in between. CDR3 length equals 12 residues. Germline values: CDR1 SGHTA, CDR2 FQGTGA. The CDR3 loop reads CASSSGGTEAFF. CDR3 in DNA: TGTGCCAGCAGCTCCGGGGGCACTGAAGCTTTCTTT.